The T cell receptor beta chain under discussion was sequenced for a study of blood T cells in healthy people across ages. CDR1 and CDR2 from the germline V gene are MDHEN and SYDVKM. V dropped 5 bases and J dropped 4 bases, with 24 bases sitting between them. This CDR3 has 17 amino acids. The use of a sample-barcoded 5' primer and a J-beta primer mix characterized a second PCR of roughly 7 to 12 cycles. TCRdb re-derived calls from the 5' RACE reads in MiXCR, one entry per CDR3 protein. The sample includes about 1.7 million distinct CDR3 sequences, roughly 28% of them seen just once. The genes are TRBV28 and TRBJ2-7; no clear D gene. Sequencing was carried out using blood. The clonotype originates from a woman younger than 45 in good health. Here the CDR3 DNA reads TGTGCCAGCAGTGCTATAGGGTTAATCAACCCCTTTTACGAGCAGTACTTC. This encodes CASSAIGLINPFYEQYF.